The sequence of this T cell receptor beta chain was determined in a study of graft-versus-host responses after intestinal transplantation. Study in general: Anti-thymocyte globulin induction preceded three to four years of tacrolimus and steroid maintenance in all recipients. Study observations and caveats: Recipient marrow contained GvH clones, some of which appeared first in ileum or blood. Allograft graft-versus-host to host-versus-graft clonal ratios ran high in patients with graft-donor T cell macrochimerism.

Using immunoSEQ multiplex PCR, the repertoire was profiled, and TCRdb retains in-frame clones only, with some absent. Of 95,000 to 130,000 clones in the sample, less than 95% are singletons; the top ten hold approximately 0.18%. This CDR3 spans 13 amino acids. Germline lookup yields CDR1 KGHSH and CDR2 LQKENI. V lost 6 bases and J lost 4, with 12 bases in between. A remark on this clone: Its antigen is not known.

V usage is TRBV18 and J usage is TRBJ1-2; tentatively, D is TRBD1 (6 bases). This sequence originates from a human donor who received an intestinal transplant. Source: unstimulated CD4+ T cells sorted from spleen or lymph node cells, taken before intestinal transplant. CDR3 sequence: CASSIQGSYGYTF. In nucleotides, the CDR3 is TGTGCCAGCTCCATTCAGGGGTCCTATGGCTACACCTTC. The whole variable domain, filled in from reference TRBV18 and TRBJ1-2, reads NAGVMQNPRHLVRRRGQEARLRCSPMKGHSHVYWYRQLPEEGLKFMVYLQKENIIDESGMPKERFSAEFPKEGPSILRIQQVVRGDSAAYFCASSIQGSYGYTFGSGTRLTVV.